These T cell receptor beta chains were read from a single sample in a study of spatial heterogeneity in lung cancer. TCRdb ran MiXCR on the 5' RACE reads and lists one entry per CDR3 protein. The sample has some 100,000 distinct CDR3 sequences; 7% to 9% are singletons. The sequencing used PBMCs, collected at surgery. Receptor source: a male donor with early-stage non-small cell lung cancer. Each CDR3 is given with its conserved first and last residue. Fields, in order: V gene, D gene, J gene, clone size, CDR3 protein, CDR3 DNA. D genes are given only for firm matches. Clone size is shown for a subset of rows, as once, few, many or a class of expanded clone.

>TRBV18|-|TRBJ2-5|many
CASSRTGLRETQYF
TGTGCCAGCTCCCGCACTGGCCTCCGAGAGACCCAGTACTTC
>TRBV6-2/TRBV6-3|-|TRBJ1-5|-
CASSRKILTGRDQISPSQHF
TGTGCCAGCAGTCGTAAAATTCTGACAGGCCGGGACCAGATCAGCCCCAGTCAGCATTTT
>TRBV6-6|TRBD2|TRBJ2-7|-
CASSSSGTREGEQYF
TGTGCCAGCAGTTCCTCCGGGACTAGAGAGGGCGAGCAGTACTTC
>TRBV6-2/TRBV6-3|TRBD2|TRBJ2-3|-
CATAPAGAGGTDTQYF
TGTGCCACCGCCCCCGCCGGAGCGGGAGGCACAGATACGCAGTATTTT
>TRBV6-6|TRBD1|TRBJ2-7|many
CASSPRDRVGEQYF
TGTGCCAGCAGTCCCCGGGACAGGGTGGGAGAGCAGTACTTC
>TRBV30|-|TRBJ2-2|-
CACRTGLNTGELFF
TGTGCCTGTCGCACGGGACTCAACACCGGGGAGCTGTTTTTT
>TRBV5-1|-|TRBJ2-4|many
CASSSGGGREYF
TGCGCCAGCAGCTCCGGGGGCGGCAGGGAGTACTTC
>TRBV9|TRBD1|TRBJ1-6|many
CASSPRTGNSPLHF
TGTGCCAGCAGCCCCCGGACAGGCAATTCACCCCTCCACTTT
>TRBV12-3/TRBV12-4|-|TRBJ2-7|many
CASSVQVGSYEQYF
TGTGCCAGCAGCGTCCAGGTAGGCTCCTACGAGCAGTACTTC
>TRBV5-4|-|TRBJ2-3|few
CASRDRRVTDTQYF
TGTGCCAGCAGGGACCGCAGAGTCACAGATACGCAGTATTTT
>TRBV14|-|TRBJ2-1|-
CASSQGVSIYNEQFF
TGTGCCAGCAGCCAAGGAGTCTCCATCTACAATGAGCAGTTCTTC
>TRBV6-5|TRBD1|TRBJ2-7|many
CASSQSPGQQYEQYF
TGTGCCAGCAGTCAGTCCCCGGGACAGCAATACGAGCAGTACTTC
>TRBV29-1|-|TRBJ2-7|few
CSVGGDEQYF
TGCAGCGTTGGAGGGGACGAGCAGTACTTC
>TRBV29-1|-|TRBJ2-1|-
CSVEPGYGGYNEQFF
TGCAGCGTTGAACCCGGATATGGAGGATACAATGAGCAGTTCTTC
>TRBV7-2|-|TRBJ2-2|many
CASSPGLKGGFTGELFF
TGTGCCAGCAGCCCAGGGCTGAAAGGGGGTTTTACCGGGGAGCTGTTTTTT
>TRBV19|-|TRBJ2-5|many
CASKQGGTETQYF
TGTGCCAGTAAACAGGGGGGGACAGAGACCCAGTACTTC
>TRBV24-1|TRBD2|TRBJ2-1|-
CATSGAGVSEQFF
TGTGCCACCAGTGGGGCGGGAGTTAGCGAGCAGTTCTTC
>TRBV5-4|TRBD2|TRBJ2-7|-
CASSLGAGRSYEQYF
TGTGCCAGCAGCTTGGGAGCGGGACGCTCCTACGAGCAGTACTTC
>TRBV11-2|-|TRBJ2-7|many
CASSLDLGRAEQYF
TGTGCCAGCAGCTTAGATCTTGGCAGGGCCGAGCAGTACTTC
>TRBV29-1|TRBD2|TRBJ2-7|few
CSVERAAGGQYF
TGCAGCGTTGAAAGGGCGGCGGGGGGGCAGTACTTC
>TRBV5-1|-|TRBJ1-1|many
CASSLAPGNTEAFF
TGCGCCAGCAGCTTGGCCCCCGGGAACACTGAAGCTTTCTTT
>TRBV20-1|TRBD2|TRBJ2-1|-
CSPTPSGRNNEQFF
TGCAGTCCCACCCCTAGCGGGAGAAATAATGAGCAGTTCTTC
>TRBV5-4|-|TRBJ2-5|many
CASSLAEDETQYF
TGTGCCAGCAGCTTGGCGGAGGATGAGACCCAGTACTTC
>TRBV20-1|TRBD1|TRBJ2-1|few
CSGEGGDSTSYNEQFF
TGCAGTGGAGAGGGTGGGGACAGCACATCCTACAATGAGCAGTTCTTC
>TRBV6-9|-|TRBJ2-5|-
CASTSRRRETQYF
TGTGCCAGCACCTCGAGGCGCCGGGAGACCCAGTACTTC
>TRBV6-6|TRBD1|TRBJ2-3|-
CASSEQGAGTDTQYF
TGTGCCAGCAGTGAACAGGGGGCTGGGACAGATACGCAGTATTTT
>TRBV20-1|-|TRBJ1-1|few
CSASPGAEAFF
TGCAGTGCTAGCCCCGGGGCTGAAGCTTTCTTT
>TRBV7-8|-|TRBJ1-1|many
CASSRRGGFMRVDTEAFF
TGTGCCAGCAGCCGGCGGGGGGGATTTATGCGGGTTGACACTGAAGCTTTCTTT
>TRBV6-5|-|TRBJ1-2|few
CASRPQNQRYGYTF
TGTGCCAGCAGACCTCAGAACCAACGCTATGGCTACACCTTC
>TRBV2|-|TRBJ2-3|many
CASSESDLEYF
TGTGCCAGCAGTGAGAGTGACCTGGAGTATTTT
>TRBV12-3/TRBV12-4|TRBD1|TRBJ1-1|few
CASSSRGATEAFF
TGTGCCAGCAGTTCCAGGGGGGCCACTGAAGCTTTCTTT
>TRBV20-1|TRBD1|TRBJ2-7|many
CSADRGYEQYF
TGCAGTGCTGACAGGGGATACGAGCAGTACTTC
>TRBV5-1|-|TRBJ1-1|few
CASRFNREAPEAFF
TGCGCCAGCAGATTTAACAGGGAAGCTCCTGAAGCTTTCTTT
>TRBV19|-|TRBJ2-3|many
CASSLDGAWDTQYF
TGTGCCAGTAGTCTAGACGGGGCCTGGGATACGCAGTATTTT
>TRBV5-1|-|TRBJ2-3|few
CASSGGGTDTQYF
TGCGCCAGCAGTGGTGGGGGCACAGATACGCAGTATTTT
>TRBV28|TRBD2|TRBJ2-1|many
CASSLWAGGLDNEQFF
TGTGCCAGCAGTTTATGGGCGGGAGGGCTCGACAATGAGCAGTTCTTC
>TRBV6-1|-|TRBJ2-1|many
CASTFERVGQRQFF
TGTGCCAGCACCTTCGAAAGGGTCGGACAGAGACAGTTCTTC
>TRBV11-2|-|TRBJ1-2|many
CASSLDVSGSGYTF
TGTGCCAGCAGCTTAGATGTCTCAGGGTCTGGCTACACCTTC
>TRBV10-3|-|TRBJ1-2|many
CAISEGQGKGYTF
TGTGCCATCAGTGAGGGTCAGGGGAAGGGCTACACCTTC
>TRBV20-1|-|TRBJ2-3|-
CSAKQGVSTDTQYF
TGCAGTGCTAAACAGGGAGTAAGCACAGATACGCAGTATTTT
>TRBV5-8|TRBD2|TRBJ2-1|few
CASSLGLAAYNEQFF
TGTGCCAGCAGCCTCGGACTAGCCGCCTACAATGAGCAGTTCTTC
>TRBV2|-|TRBJ2-5|-
CASGGRGPRETQYF
TGTGCCAGCGGAGGTCGAGGACCGAGGGAGACCCAGTACTTC
>TRBV2|-|TRBJ1-2|few
CASSAKEVSGYTF
TGTGCCAGCAGTGCTAAAGAGGTTTCTGGCTACACCTTC
>TRBV12-3/TRBV12-4|-|TRBJ2-7|few
CARNTVSEQYF
TGTGCCCGGAACACAGTATCCGAGCAGTACTTC
>TRBV4-3|-|TRBJ1-3|few
CASSQDPWGFGNTIYF
TGCGCCAGCAGCCAAGATCCGTGGGGCTTTGGAAACACCATATATTTT
>TRBV9|-|TRBJ1-5|-
CASSVVAPPGPQHF
TGTGCCAGCAGCGTAGTAGCTCCTCCCGGGCCCCAGCATTTT
>TRBV28|-|TRBJ2-7|many
CASRPGQNIYEQYF
TGTGCCAGCAGGCCTGGACAAAATATCTACGAGCAGTACTTC
>TRBV5-1|-|TRBJ1-1|many
CASGVQNTEAFF
TGCGCCAGCGGTGTACAGAACACTGAAGCTTTCTTT
>TRBV5-1|TRBD2|TRBJ2-1|-
CASSGLAGVGNEQFF
TGCGCCAGCAGCGGACTAGCGGGAGTTGGAAATGAGCAGTTCTTC
>TRBV7-2|-|TRBJ1-6|few
CASSPSGTYYNSPLHF
TGTGCCAGCAGCCCATCCGGGACATACTATAATTCACCCCTCCACTTT
>TRBV6-2/TRBV6-3|-|TRBJ2-4|few
CASSYRGPPGDIQYF
TGTGCCAGCAGTTACCGCGGCCCCCCGGGGGACATTCAGTACTTC
>TRBV20-1|TRBD1|TRBJ2-1|few
CSARDRRTGDYNEQFF
TGCAGTGCTAGAGATCGGAGGACAGGGGACTACAATGAGCAGTTCTTC
>TRBV5-1|TRBD1|TRBJ2-3|-
CASSLGRGLDTQYF
TGCGCCAGCAGCTTGGGCAGGGGGCTGGATACGCAGTATTTT
>TRBV12-3/TRBV12-4|TRBD2|TRBJ2-1|many
CASSLAGTSGSLQKFF
TGTGCCAGCAGTTTGGCCGGGACTAGCGGGAGTCTACAAAAGTTCTTC
>TRBV7-8|-|TRBJ2-2|many
CASSSIGPGELFF
TGTGCCAGCAGCTCCATTGGACCCGGGGAGCTGTTTTTT
>TRBV28|-|TRBJ2-7|few
CATENYEQYF
TGTGCCACCGAAAATTACGAGCAGTACTTC
>TRBV6-1|TRBD2|TRBJ2-5|many
CASTRTSGVGQETQYF
TGTGCCAGCACCAGGACTAGCGGAGTTGGCCAAGAGACCCAGTACTTC
>TRBV29-1|-|TRBJ2-7|few
CSVVDKAHYEQYF
TGCAGCGTTGTTGACAAGGCCCACTACGAGCAGTACTTC
>TRBV5-1|TRBD2|TRBJ2-3|-
CASRSTSGTTFTDMQYF
TGCGCCAGCAGATCGACTAGCGGGACCACCTTCACAGATATGCAGTATTTT
>TRBV12-3/TRBV12-4|-|TRBJ2-5|few
CASRHRPTSRGETQYF
TGTGCCAGCAGACATCGTCCAACAAGTAGAGGGGAGACCCAGTACTTC